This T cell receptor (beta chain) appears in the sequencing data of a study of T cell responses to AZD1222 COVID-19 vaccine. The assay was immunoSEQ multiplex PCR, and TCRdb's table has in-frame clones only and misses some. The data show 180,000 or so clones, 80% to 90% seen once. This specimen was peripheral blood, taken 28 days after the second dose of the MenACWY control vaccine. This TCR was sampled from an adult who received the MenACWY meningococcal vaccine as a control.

The CDR3 DNA is TGCGCCAGCAGCTTGGGACAGGTTATACCGAACACTGAAGCTTTCTTT. The encoded protein is CASSLGQVIPNTEAFF. The gene calls are TRBV5-1 and TRBJ1-1, with a possible D match to TRBD1 (6 bases). Germline V gene sequence: CDR1 SGHRS, CDR2 YFSETQ. With 0 bases removed from V and 1 base from J, the gap between germline ends came to 13 bases. CDR3 size: 16 residues.